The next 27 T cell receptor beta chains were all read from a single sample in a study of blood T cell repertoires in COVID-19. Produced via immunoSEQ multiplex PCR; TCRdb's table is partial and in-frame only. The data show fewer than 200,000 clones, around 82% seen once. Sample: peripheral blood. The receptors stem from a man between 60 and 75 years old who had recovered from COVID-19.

CDR3 sequence: CASSLDTGVWYF. The CDR3 nucleotides read TGCGCCAGCAGCTTGGATACAGGGGTATGGTACTTC. This chain links TRBV5-1 with TRBJ2-7, with TRBD1 identical over 7 bases. Trimming cost V 0 bases and J 12 bases; bases outside gene matches: 6. The length of the CDR3 is 12 residues. CDR1 is SGHRS and CDR2 is YFSETQ in the germline V gene.

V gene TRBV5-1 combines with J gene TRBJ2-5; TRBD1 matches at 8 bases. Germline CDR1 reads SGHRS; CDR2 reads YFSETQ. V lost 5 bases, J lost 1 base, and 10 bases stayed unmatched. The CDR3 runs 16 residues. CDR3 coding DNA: TGCGCCAGCAGTTCACCGGCTGGACAGGGCCAAGAGACCCAGTACTTC. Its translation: CASSSPAGQGQETQYF.

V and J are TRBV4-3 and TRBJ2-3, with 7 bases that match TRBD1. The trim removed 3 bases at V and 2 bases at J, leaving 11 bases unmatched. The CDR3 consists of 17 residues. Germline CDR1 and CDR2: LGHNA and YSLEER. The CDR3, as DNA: TGCGCCAGCAGCCATAGGGCAGGGGGACCTTCCACAGATACGCAGTATTTT. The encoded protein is CASSHRAGGPSTDTQYF.

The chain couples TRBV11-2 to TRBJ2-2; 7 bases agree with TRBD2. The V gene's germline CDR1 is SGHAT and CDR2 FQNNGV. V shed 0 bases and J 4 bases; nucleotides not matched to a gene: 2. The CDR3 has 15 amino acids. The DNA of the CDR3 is TGTGCCAGCAGCTTAGAAAGGACTAGCACCGGGGAGCTGTTTTTT. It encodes CASSLERTSTGELFF.

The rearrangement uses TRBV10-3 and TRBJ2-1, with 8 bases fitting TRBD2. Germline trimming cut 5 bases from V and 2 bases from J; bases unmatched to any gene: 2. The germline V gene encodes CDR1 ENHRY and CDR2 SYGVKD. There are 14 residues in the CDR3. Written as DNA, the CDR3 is TGTGCCATCAGTAGCGGGGGCCCCTACAATGAGCAGTTCTTC. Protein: CAISSGGPYNEQFF.

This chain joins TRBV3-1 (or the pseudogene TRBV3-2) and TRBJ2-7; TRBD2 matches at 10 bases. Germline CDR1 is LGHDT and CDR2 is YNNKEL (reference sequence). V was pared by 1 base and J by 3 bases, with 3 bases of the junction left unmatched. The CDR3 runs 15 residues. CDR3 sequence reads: CASSQAASGGYEQYF. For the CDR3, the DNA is TGTGCCAGCAGCCAAGCAGCTAGCGGGGGCTACGAGCAGTACTTC.

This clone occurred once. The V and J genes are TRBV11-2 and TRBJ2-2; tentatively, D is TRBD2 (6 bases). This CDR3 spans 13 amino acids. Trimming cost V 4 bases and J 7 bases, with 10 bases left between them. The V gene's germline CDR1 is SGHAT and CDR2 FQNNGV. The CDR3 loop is CASSYREYGELFF. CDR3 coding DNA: TGTGCCAGCAGCTACCGGGAGTACGGGGAGCTGTTTTTT.

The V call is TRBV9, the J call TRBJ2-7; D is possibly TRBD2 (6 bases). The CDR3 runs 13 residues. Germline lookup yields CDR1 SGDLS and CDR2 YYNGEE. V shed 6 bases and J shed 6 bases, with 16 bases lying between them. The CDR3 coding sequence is TGTGCCAGCAACCGGGAGCCTTCGGGCGAGCAGTACTTC. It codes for CASNREPSGEQYF.

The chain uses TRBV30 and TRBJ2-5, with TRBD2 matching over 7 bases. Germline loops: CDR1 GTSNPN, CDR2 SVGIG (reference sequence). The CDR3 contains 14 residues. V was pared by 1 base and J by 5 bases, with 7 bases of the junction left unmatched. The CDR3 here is CAWSGGGTFETQYF. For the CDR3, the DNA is TGTGCCTGGAGTGGCGGGGGTACCTTCGAGACCCAGTACTTC.

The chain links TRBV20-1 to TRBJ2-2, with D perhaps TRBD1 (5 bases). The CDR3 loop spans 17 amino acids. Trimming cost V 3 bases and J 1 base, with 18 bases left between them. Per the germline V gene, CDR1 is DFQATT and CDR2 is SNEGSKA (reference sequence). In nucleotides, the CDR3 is TGCAGTGCTAGTAAGGGCCTAGGTCAGGGGAACACCGGGGAGCTGTTTTTT. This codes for CSASKGLGQGNTGELFF.

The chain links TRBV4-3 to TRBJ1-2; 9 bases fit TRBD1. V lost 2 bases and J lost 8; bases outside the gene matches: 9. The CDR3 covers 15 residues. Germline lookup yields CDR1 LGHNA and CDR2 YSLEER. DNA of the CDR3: TGCGCCAGCAGCCAAACAGGGGGCATTCCAGGAGGCTACACCTTC. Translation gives CASSQTGGIPGGYTF.

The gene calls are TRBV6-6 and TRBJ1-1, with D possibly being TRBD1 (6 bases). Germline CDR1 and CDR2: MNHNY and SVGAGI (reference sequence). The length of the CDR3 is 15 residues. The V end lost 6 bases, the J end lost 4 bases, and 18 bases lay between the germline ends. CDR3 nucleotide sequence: TGTGCCAGCAGAGACGAGGCTACCAGGGGCACTGAAGCTTTCTTT. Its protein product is CASRDEATRGTEAFF.

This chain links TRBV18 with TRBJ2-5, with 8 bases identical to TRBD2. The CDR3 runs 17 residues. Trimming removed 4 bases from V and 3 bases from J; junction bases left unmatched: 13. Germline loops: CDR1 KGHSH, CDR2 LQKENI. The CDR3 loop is CASSLIRATSAKETQYF. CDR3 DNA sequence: TGTGCCAGCTCACTTATTAGGGCGACTAGCGCGAAAGAGACCCAGTACTTC.

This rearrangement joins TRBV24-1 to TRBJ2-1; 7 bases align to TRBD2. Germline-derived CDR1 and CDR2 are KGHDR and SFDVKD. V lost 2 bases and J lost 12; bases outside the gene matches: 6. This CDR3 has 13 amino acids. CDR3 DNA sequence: TGTGCCACCAGTGATTCGACAGCGGGGATGCAGTTCTTC. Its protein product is CATSDSTAGMQFF.

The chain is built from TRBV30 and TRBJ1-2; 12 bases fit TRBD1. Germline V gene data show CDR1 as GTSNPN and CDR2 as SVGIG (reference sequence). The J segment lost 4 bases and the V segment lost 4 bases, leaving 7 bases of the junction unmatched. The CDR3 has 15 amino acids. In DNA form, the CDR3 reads TGTGCCTGGATAAGGGACAGGGGGCCCCTCTATGGCTACACCTTC. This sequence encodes CAWIRDRGPLYGYTF.

This CDR3 is CASSNSDRGVQPQHF. The DNA of the CDR3 is TGTGCCAGCAGTAATTCGGACAGGGGAGTTCAGCCCCAGCATTTT. This chain links TRBV7-8 with TRBJ1-5; 9 bases align to TRBD1. CDR3 length equals 15 residues. Trimming cost V 6 bases and J 6 bases; bases outside gene matches: 9. CDR1 and CDR2 from the germline V gene are SGHVS and FQNEAQ.

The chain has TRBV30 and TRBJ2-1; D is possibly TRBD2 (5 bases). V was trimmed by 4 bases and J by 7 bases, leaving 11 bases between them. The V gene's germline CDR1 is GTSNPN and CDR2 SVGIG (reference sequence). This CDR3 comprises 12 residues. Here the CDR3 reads CAWKRVGNEQFF. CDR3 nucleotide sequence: TGTGCCTGGAAGAGGGTTGGGAATGAGCAGTTCTTC.

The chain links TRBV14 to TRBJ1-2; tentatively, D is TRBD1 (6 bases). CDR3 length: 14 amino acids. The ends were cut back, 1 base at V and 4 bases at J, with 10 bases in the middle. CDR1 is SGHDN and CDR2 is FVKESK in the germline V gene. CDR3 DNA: TGTGCCAGCAGCCAAGTTGGACAGCTCTATGGCTACACCTTC. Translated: CASSQVGQLYGYTF.

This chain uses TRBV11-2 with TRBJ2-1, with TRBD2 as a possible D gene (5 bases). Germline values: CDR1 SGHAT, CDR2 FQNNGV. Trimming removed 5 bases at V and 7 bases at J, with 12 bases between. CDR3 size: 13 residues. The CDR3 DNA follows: TGTGCCAGCAGCACCCCCAGCGGAAATGAGCAGTTCTTC. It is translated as CASSTPSGNEQFF. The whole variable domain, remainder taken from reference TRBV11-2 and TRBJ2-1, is EAGVAQSPRYKIIEKRQSVAFWCNPISGHATLYWYQQILGQGPKLLIQFQNNGVVDDSQLPKDRFSAERLKGVDSTLKIQPAKLEDSAVYLCASSTPSGNEQFFGPGTRLTVL.

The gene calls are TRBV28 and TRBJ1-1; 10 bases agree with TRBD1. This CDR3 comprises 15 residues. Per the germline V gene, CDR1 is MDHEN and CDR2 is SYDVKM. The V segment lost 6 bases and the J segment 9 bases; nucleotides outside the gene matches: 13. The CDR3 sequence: CASRNSGQGPRKAFF. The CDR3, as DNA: TGTGCCAGCAGGAACTCGGGACAGGGGCCGCGGAAAGCTTTCTTT.

The CDR3 DNA sequence: TGTGCCAGCAGCCCAGGAGGGGGCGCGTTAAATGAGCAGTTCTTC. Translating gives CASSPGGGALNEQFF. The rearrangement joins TRBV7-9 to TRBJ2-1, with D tentatively TRBD1 (7 bases). V lost 5 bases to trimming and J lost 7 bases, with 18 bases between them. Germline V gene lookup returns CDR1 SEHNR and CDR2 FQNEAQ (reference sequence). CDR3 length: 15 amino acids.

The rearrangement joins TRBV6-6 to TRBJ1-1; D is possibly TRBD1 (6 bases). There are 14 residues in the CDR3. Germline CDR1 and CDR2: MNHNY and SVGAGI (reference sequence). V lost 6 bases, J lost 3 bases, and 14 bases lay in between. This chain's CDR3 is CASSRGPGDTEAFF. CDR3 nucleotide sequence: TGTGCCAGCAGCCGAGGCCCAGGGGACACTGAAGCTTTCTTT.

The CDR3 reads CASSQEGGARSPKETQYF. CDR3 nucleotides: TGTGCCAGCAGCCAAGAAGGGGGCGCCAGAAGTCCTAAAGAGACCCAGTACTTC. The chain employs TRBV14 and TRBJ2-5; 7 positions agree with TRBD1. The CDR3 loop spans 18 amino acids. The trim removed 0 bases at V and 3 bases at J, leaving 13 bases unmatched. CDR1 is SGHDN, CDR2 FVKESK, per germline.

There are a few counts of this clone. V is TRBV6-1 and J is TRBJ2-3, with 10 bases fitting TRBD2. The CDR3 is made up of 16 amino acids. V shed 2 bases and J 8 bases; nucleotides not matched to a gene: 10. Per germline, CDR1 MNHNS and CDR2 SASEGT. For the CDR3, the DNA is TGTGCCAGCAGTGAATCCTTAGCGGGGGGAGGCGGTACGCAGTATTTT. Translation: CASSESLAGGGGTQYF.

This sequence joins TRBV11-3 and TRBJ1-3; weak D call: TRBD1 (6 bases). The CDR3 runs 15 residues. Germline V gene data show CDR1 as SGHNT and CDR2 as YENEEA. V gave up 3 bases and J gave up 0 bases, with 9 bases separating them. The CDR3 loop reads CASSLDSSSGNTIYF. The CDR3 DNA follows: TGTGCCAGCAGCTTGGACAGCAGCTCTGGAAACACCATATATTTT.

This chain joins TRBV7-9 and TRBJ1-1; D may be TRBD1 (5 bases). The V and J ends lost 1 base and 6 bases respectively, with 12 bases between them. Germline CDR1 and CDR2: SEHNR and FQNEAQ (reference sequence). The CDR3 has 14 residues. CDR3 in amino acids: CASSLDWGGAEAFF. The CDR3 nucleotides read TGTGCCAGCAGCTTAGATTGGGGGGGTGCTGAAGCTTTCTTT.

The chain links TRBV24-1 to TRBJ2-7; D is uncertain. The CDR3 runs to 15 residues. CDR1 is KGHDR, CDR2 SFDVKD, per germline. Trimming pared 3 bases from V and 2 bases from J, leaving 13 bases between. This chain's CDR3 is CATSDPNSPTYEQYF. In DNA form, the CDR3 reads TGTGCCACCAGTGATCCGAACAGCCCTACCTACGAGCAGTACTTC.